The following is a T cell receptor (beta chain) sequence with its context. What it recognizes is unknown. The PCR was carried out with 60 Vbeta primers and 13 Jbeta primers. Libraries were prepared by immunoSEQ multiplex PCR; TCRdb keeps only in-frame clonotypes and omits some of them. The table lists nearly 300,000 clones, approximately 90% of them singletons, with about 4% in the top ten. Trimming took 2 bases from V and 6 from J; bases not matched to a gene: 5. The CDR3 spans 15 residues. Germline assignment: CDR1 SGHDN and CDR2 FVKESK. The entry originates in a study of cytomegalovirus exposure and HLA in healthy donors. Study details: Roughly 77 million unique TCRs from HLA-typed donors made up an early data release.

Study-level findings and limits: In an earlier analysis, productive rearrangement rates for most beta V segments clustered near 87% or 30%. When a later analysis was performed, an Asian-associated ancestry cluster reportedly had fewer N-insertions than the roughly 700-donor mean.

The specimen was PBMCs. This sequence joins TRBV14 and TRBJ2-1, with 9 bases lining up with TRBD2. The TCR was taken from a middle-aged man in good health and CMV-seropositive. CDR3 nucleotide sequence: TGTGCCAGCAGCCAACGTAGGACTAGCGCCAATGAGCAGTTCTTC. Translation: CASSQRRTSANEQFF.